This entry lists 2 T cell receptor beta chains sequenced from one sample in a study of CD8 T cells in Susac syndrome. The RNA, roughly 0.45 to 1 ug, was put through reverse transcription using random hexamers. TCRdb fed the immunoSEQ multiplex PCR reads into MiXCR, producing one record per CDR3 protein. Of around 150,000 distinct CDR3 sequences listed, 85% to 95% were seen once; the top ten hold around 0.13%. Sequenced material: CD4+ T cells from PBMCs. The receptors were gathered from a human donor in good health.

CDR3 protein: CASSPRAGVGANVLTF. The CDR3 coding sequence is TGTGCCAGCAGCCCAAGGGCAGGGGTGGGGGCCAACGTCCTGACTTTC. The chain uses TRBV11-2 and TRBJ2-6; tentatively, D is TRBD1 (6 bases). The CDR3 has 16 residues. Germline assignment: CDR1 SGHAT and CDR2 FQNNGV. The V end lost 5 bases, the J end lost 4 bases, and 15 bases lay between the germline ends.

This clonotype was seen a handful of times. The V gene is TRBV7-2, the J gene TRBJ2-5, with 9 nucleotides matching TRBD2. Germline V gene sequence: CDR1 SGHTA, CDR2 FQGNSA. V shed 1 base, J shed 4 bases, and the junction held 4 bases outside the gene matches. The CDR3 covers 15 residues. CDR3 DNA sequence: TGTGCCAGCAGCTTAGGCGGGGGGGCCAGAGAGACCCAGTACTTC. Protein sequence: CASSLGGGARETQYF.